This TCR beta chain was sequenced during a study of shared clonotypes between healthy human individuals. About the study: Three plates were used per donor for CD4 naive, three for CD4 memory, two for CD8 naive and one for CD8 memory.

Study-wide findings and caveats: Measured sharing among donors was expected to vary with sequencing depth.

Of note for this clone: Antigen: not known. This same CDR3 is encoded by further DNA sequences in the sample.

The germline V gene has CDR1 MDHEN and CDR2 SYDVKM. The CDR3 is made up of 12 amino acids. V lost 6 bases and J 2 bases, leaving 7 bases between the germline ends. Sorted-subset replicate PCRs used 200 ng DNA, 25,000 to 30,000 T cell genomes. The assay was immunoSEQ multiplex PCR, and TCRdb's table has in-frame clones only and misses some. The table shows roughly 650,000 clones, with about 97% occurring only once. The source of this sequence is a young woman in good health. This chain uses TRBV28 with TRBJ1-2, with unresolved D. The specimen sequenced was naive CD4+ T cells sorted from blood. Documented subset: CD45RA+ positively selected. CDR3 nucleotide sequence: TGTGCCAGCAGCCTTAGGAACTATGGCTACACCTTC. It translates to CASSLRNYGYTF.